This T cell receptor (beta chain) was captured by sequencing in a study of vaccination effects on CD4 cells after COVID-19. About this clone: Its antigen is unknown.

CD4+ T cells specific for antigen were expanded with viral peptide pools by the ViraFEST assay before sequencing. Once cultured for roughly nine days, the cells underwent separation to obtain CD4+ T cells. Documented for the person is a PCR-confirmed SARS-CoV-2 infection occurring between March and December 2020. The assay was immunoSEQ multiplex PCR, and TCRdb's table has in-frame clones only and misses some. The sample includes approximately 70,000 clones, 60% to 75% of them seen just once. Germline CDR1 reads SGHTA; CDR2 reads FQGTGA. The CDR3 sequence is 16 residues long. The germline V and J ends were trimmed by 5 bases and 6 bases, with 20 bases remaining between them.

The V call is TRBV7-3, the J call TRBJ2-1, with D possibly called TRBD1 or TRBD2 (6 bases each). The material sequenced was CD4+ T cells from PBMCs cultured with HIV peptides, taken before COVID-19 vaccination. Subset described: HIV-1 Nef peptide pool negative control/reference culture. The sequence was obtained from a human donor who had a prior SARS-CoV-2 infection. The CDR3 is CASSPPGAGWFNEQFF. In DNA form, the CDR3 reads TGTGCCAGCAGCCCCCCGGGGGCAGGGTGGTTCAATGAGCAGTTCTTC.